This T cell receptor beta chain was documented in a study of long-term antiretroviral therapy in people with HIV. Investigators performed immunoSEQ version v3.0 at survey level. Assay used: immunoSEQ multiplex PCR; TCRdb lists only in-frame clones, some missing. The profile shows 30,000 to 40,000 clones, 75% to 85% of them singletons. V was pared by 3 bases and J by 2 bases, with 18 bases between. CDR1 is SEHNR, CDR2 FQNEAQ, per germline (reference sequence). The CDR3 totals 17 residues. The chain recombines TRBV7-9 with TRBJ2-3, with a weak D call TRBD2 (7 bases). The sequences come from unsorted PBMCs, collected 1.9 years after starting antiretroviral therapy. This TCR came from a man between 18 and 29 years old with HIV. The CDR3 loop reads CASSFGGLVIITDTQYF. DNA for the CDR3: TGTGCCAGCAGCTTCGGGGGGCTCGTCATAATCACAGATACGCAGTATTTT. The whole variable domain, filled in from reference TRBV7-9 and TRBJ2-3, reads DTGVSQNPRHKITKRGQNVTFRCDPISEHNRLYWYRQTLGQGPEFLTYFQNEAQLEKSRLLSDRFSAERPKGSFSTLEIQRTEQGDSAMYLCASSFGGLVIITDTQYFGPGTRLTVL.